Listed below are T cell receptor beta chains from one sample, sequenced in a study of shared clonotypes between healthy human individuals. Sequencing used immunoSEQ multiplex PCR; TCRdb keeps in-frame clones, though not all of them. The sample holds about 380,000 clones, about 96% seen once. What was sequenced was memory CD8+ T cells sorted from blood. These receptors originate from a man aged 30-40 years in good health. The CDR3 runs from the conserved cysteine through the conserved F or W.

>TRBV19|TRBJ2-7
CASGLAGVGYEQYF
>TRBV25-1|TRBJ2-2
CASRYGQGAGELFF
>TRBV18|TRBJ2-7
CASSSGQYYEQYF
>TRBV6-5|TRBJ1-6
CASRGGVDSPLHF
>TRBV5-1|TRBJ1-3
CASSSRSSGNTIYF
>TRBV5-5|TRBJ2-2
CASSLLGAANTGELFF
>TRBV5-5|TRBJ2-1
CASSLGTSGRGNEQFF
>TRBV5-1|TRBJ1-2
CASSLRLSRQGYTF
>TRBV30|TRBJ2-4
CAWSVQVLAKNIQYF
>TRBV5-4|TRBJ1-1
CASSYSGTGGEAFF
>TRBV9|TRBJ2-2
CASSVRDSPTGELFF
>TRBV10-2|TRBJ2-5
CATGLAGAPYQETQYF
>TRBV2|TRBJ2-7
CASSEVGLASSYEQYF
>TRBV25-1|TRBJ2-2
CASSPYSGSRGELFF
>TRBV11-2|TRBJ2-1
CASSRAWASGGSYNEQFF
>TRBV5-1|TRBJ2-3
CASSLGGPGTDTQYF
>TRBV27|TRBJ2-5
CASSLGFGETQYF
>TRBV9|TRBJ2-7
CASSGTGGSYEQYF
>TRBV10-2|TRBJ2-1
CASEEGRLAEQFF
>TRBV28|TRBJ2-1
CASSLIYNEQFF
>TRBV19|TRBJ2-3
CASRPVAGEAQYF